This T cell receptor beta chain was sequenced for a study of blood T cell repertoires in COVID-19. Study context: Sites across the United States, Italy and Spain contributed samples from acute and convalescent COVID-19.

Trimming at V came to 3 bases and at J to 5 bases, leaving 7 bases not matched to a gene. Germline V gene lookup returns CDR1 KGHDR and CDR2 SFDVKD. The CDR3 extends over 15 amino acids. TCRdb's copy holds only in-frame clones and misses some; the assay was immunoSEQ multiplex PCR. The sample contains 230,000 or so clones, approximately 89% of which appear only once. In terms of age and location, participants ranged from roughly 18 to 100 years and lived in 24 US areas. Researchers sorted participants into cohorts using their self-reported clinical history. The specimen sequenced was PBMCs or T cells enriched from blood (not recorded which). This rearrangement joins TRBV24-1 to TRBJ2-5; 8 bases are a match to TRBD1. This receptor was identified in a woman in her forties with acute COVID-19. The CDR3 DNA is TGTGCCACCAGTGATAACCAGGGGGCTGGCGAGACCCAGTACTTC. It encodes CATSDNQGAGETQYF.